These 7 T cell receptor beta chains share one sample of origin, sequenced in a study of shared clonotypes between healthy human individuals (dated by TCRdb to about 2020). Library generation was performed with the immunoSEQ multiplex PCR assay. This immuneACCESS table, as held by TCRdb, lists in-frame sequences with V and J called but not all clones. Of the missing ones, under half trace to an unresolved V gene in checked studies; the others have no known cause. Here the sample has 1.6 million or so clones; approximately 96% occur a single time. Clones ranked in the top ten supply roughly 1.2% of the sample. Specimen: naive CD4+ T cells sorted from blood. The cell subset or site label corresponds to: CD45RA+ positively selected. The receptor set was obtained from a man younger than 40 in good health.

The chain joins TRBV5-1 to TRBJ2-5, with D tentatively TRBD2 (5 bases). Germline V gene data show CDR1 as SGHRS and CDR2 as YFSETQ. Trimming left V 3 bases short and J 5 bases short, with 14 bases between. The CDR3 runs 14 residues. Here the CDR3 DNA reads TGCGCCAGCAGCTCCCCTGATGAGGGCGAGACCCAGTACTTC. Translation gives CASSSPDEGETQYF.

J is TRBJ2-1 and V is TRBV27; the D is unclear. Germline V gives CDR1 MNHEY, CDR2 SMNVEV (reference sequence). There are 14 residues in the CDR3. Trimming stripped 10 bases from V and 1 base from J, with 14 bases between. CDR3 region: CATQSVPSYNEQFF. In DNA form, the CDR3 reads TGTGCCACCCAGTCAGTGCCATCCTACAATGAGCAGTTCTTC.

This clone was seen a few times. The chain joins TRBV4-2 to TRBJ2-7; 7 bases align to TRBD2. CDR1 is LGHNA, CDR2 YNFKEQ, per germline. This CDR3 comprises 15 residues. Trimming at V came to 4 bases and at J to 2 bases, leaving 8 bases not matched to a gene. The CDR3 here is CASSLEVAGAYEQYF. The CDR3, as DNA: TGTGCCAGCAGCCTCGAGGTGGCGGGAGCCTACGAGCAGTACTTC.

The chain links TRBV14 to TRBJ2-7; D is ambiguous. Germline V gene data show CDR1 as SGHDN and CDR2 as FVKESK. This CDR3 spans 12 amino acids. V was shortened by 3 bases and J by 6 bases, with 9 bases between the two germline ends. The CDR3 DNA follows: TGTGCCAGCAGCCAGGGTTACGGCGAGCAGTACTTC. Encoded protein: CASSQGYGEQYF.

The chain employs TRBV27 and TRBJ2-5; D assignment may be TRBD1 or TRBD2 (5 bases each). Germline V gene lookup returns CDR1 MNHEY and CDR2 SMNVEV (reference sequence). Deletions cut 4 bases from V and 2 bases from J, with 14 bases between. The CDR3 runs 15 residues. CDR3 residues: CASSSQHGGQETQYF. The DNA for the CDR3 is TGTGCCAGCAGTTCCCAACATGGGGGTCAAGAGACCCAGTACTTC.

The rearrangement links TRBV10-2 to TRBJ2-2; 7 nucleotides agree with TRBD2. The CDR3 runs 14 residues. Germline V gives CDR1 WSHSY, CDR2 SAAADI. Trimming removed 6 bases from V and 7 bases from J; junction bases left unmatched: 8. In nucleotides, the CDR3 is TGCGCCAGCAGGGGGACTACCTCTAACGGGGAGCTGTTTTTT. Translating it yields CASRGTTSNGELFF.

The chain has TRBV5-1 and TRBJ2-3; 12 positions match TRBD2. Germline assignment: CDR1 SGHRS and CDR2 YFSETQ. The CDR3 runs to 16 residues. With V trimmed by 4 bases and J by 3 bases, 6 bases remained unmatched. Here the CDR3 DNA reads TGCGCCAGCAGCACGACTAGCGGGAGAAGGACAGATACGCAGTATTTT. It encodes CASSTTSGRRTDTQYF.